This passage covers 2 T cell receptor beta chains from one sample sequenced in a study of T cells in Graves' hyperthyroidism and ophthalmopathy. There were TCR beta CDR3 regions amplified from RNA transcripts. First-round RT-PCR of the TCR CDR3 relied on the HTBI primer set. TCRdb fed the multiplex PCR reads into MiXCR, producing one record per CDR3 protein. The profile covers some 210,000 distinct CDR3 sequences, with more than 15% appearing a single time and approximately 46% taken by the ten largest. Sequenced input: blood. The receptors stem from a man in his fifties with Graves' hyperthyroidism.

A word on this clonotype: No conserved phenylalanine or tryptophan is present at the end of the CDR3, so a read error is the likely explanation. The V call is TRBV28, the J call TRBJ2-7; no clear D gene. The V and J ends lost 1 base and 3 bases respectively, with 10 bases between them. This CDR3 has 14 residues. Germline CDR1 reads MDHEN; CDR2 reads SYDVKM. CDR3 region: CASSLSLGFYEQYS. CDR3 coding DNA: TGTGCCAGCAGTTTATCGTTAGGGTTCTACGAGCAGTACTCC.

This clonotype has a count of ten or more. The chain combines TRBV18 with TRBJ2-7; possible D gene TRBD2, 7 bases. Germline lookup yields CDR1 KGHSH and CDR2 LQKENI. The CDR3 loop spans 14 amino acids. Trimming cost V 1 base and J 6 bases, with 13 bases left between them. This CDR3 is CASSPQYREGEQYF. Here the CDR3 DNA reads TGTGCCAGCTCACCACAATACAGGGAGGGCGAGCAGTACTTC.